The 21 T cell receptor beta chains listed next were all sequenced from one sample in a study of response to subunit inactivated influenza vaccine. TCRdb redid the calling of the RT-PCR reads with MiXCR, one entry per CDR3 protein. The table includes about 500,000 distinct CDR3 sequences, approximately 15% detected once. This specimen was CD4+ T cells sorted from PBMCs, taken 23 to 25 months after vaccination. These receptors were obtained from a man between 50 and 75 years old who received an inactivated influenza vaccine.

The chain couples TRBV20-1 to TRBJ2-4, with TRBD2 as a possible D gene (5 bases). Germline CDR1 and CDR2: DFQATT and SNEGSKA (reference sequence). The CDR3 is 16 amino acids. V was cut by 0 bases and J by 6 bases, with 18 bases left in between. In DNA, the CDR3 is TGCAGTGCTAGAGATGGAGCGGCTTTCTCCAGAAACATTCAGTACTTC. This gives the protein CSARDGAAFSRNIQYF.

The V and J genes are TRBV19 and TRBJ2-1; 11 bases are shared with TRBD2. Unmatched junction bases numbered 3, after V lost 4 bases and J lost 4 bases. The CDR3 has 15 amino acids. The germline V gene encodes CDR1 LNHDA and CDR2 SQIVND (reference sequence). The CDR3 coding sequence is TGTGCCAGTAGTAAAATAGCGGGAGGGTACAATGAGCAGTTCTTC. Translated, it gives CASSKIAGGYNEQFF.

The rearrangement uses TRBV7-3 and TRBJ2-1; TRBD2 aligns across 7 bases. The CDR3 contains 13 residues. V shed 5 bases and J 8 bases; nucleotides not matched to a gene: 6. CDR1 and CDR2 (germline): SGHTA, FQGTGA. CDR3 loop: CASSHGLGDEQFF. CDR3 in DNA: TGTGCCAGCAGCCACGGACTAGGGGATGAGCAGTTCTTC.

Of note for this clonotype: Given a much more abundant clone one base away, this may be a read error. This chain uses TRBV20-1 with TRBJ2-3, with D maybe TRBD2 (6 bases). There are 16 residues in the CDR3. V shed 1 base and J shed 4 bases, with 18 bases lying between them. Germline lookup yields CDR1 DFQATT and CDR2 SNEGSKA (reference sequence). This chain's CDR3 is CSARGVEAGFPDTQYF. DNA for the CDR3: TGCAGTGCTAGAGGCGTTGAAGCGGGCTTCCCAGATACGCAGTATTTT.

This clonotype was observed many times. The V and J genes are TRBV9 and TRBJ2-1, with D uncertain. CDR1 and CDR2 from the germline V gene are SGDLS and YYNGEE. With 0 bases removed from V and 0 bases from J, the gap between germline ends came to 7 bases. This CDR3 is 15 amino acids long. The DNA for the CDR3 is TGTGCCAGCAGCGTAGAGCCTAGCTCCTACAATGAGCAGTTCTTC. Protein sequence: CASSVEPSSYNEQFF. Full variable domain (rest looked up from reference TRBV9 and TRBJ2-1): DSGVTQTPKHLITATGQRVTLRCSPRSGDLSVYWYQQSLDQGLQFLIQYYNGEERAKGNILERFSAQQFPDLHSELNLSSLELGDSALYFCASSVEPSSYNEQFFGPGTRLTVL.

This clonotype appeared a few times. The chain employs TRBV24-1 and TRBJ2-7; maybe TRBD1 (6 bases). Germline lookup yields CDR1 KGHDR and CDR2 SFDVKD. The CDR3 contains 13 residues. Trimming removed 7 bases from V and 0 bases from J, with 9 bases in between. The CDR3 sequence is CATSQTGSYEQYF. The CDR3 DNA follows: TGTGCCACCAGCCAGACAGGCTCCTACGAGCAGTACTTC.

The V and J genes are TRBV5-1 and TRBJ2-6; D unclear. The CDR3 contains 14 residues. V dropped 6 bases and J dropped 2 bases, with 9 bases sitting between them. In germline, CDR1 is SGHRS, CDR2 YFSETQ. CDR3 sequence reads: CASTQATGANVLTF. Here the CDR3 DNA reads TGCGCCAGCACGCAGGCCACTGGGGCCAACGTCCTGACTTTC.

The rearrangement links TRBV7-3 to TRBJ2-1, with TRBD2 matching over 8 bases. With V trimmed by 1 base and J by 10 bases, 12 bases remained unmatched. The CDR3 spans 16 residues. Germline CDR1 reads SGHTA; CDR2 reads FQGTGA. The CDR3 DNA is TGTGCCAGCAGCTTAATAGCGGGGCCCAGGGGTAAAGAGCAGTTCTTC. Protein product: CASSLIAGPRGKEQFF.

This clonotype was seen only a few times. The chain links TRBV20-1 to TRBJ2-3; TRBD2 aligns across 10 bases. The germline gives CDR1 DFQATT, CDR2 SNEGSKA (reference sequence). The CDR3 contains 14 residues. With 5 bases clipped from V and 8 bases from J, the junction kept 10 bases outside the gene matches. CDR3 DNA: TGCAGTGCTTTGACTAGCGGGTTCTCTGGTACGCAGTATTTT. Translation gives CSALTSGFSGTQYF.

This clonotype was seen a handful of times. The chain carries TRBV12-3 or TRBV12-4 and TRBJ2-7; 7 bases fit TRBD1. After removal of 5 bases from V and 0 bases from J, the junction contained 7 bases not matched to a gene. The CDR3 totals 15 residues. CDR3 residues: CASSEGQPPSYEQYF. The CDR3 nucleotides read TGTGCCAGCAGTGAGGGACAGCCTCCCTCCTACGAGCAGTACTTC.

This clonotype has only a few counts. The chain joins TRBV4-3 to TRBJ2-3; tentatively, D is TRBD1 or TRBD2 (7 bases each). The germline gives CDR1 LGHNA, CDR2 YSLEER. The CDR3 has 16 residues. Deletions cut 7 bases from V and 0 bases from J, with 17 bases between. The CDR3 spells CASNQGGSPSTDTQYF. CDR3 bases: TGCGCCAGCAACCAGGGGGGGTCCCCGAGCACAGATACGCAGTATTTT.

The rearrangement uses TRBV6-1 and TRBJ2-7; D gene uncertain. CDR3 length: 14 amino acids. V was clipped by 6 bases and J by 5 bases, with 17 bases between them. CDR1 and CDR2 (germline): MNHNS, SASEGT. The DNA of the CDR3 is TGTGCCAGCAGGGACCATTACAAAGACCACGAGCAGTACTTC. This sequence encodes CASRDHYKDHEQYF.

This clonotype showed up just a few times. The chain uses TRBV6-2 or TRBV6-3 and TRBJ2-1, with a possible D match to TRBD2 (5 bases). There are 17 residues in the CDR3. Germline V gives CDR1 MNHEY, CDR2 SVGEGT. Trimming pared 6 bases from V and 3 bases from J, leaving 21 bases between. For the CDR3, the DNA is TGTGCCAGCAGCCCCCGTTCCCTAGCTTCTGTCTACAATGAGCAGTTCTTC. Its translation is CASSPRSLASVYNEQFF.

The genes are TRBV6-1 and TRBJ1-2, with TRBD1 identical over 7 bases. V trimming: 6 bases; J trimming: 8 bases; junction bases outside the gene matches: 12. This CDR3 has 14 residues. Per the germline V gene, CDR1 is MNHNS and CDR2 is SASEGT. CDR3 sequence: CASSPPGGVGGYTF. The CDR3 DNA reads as TGTGCCAGCAGCCCCCCAGGGGGTGTTGGCGGCTACACCTTC.

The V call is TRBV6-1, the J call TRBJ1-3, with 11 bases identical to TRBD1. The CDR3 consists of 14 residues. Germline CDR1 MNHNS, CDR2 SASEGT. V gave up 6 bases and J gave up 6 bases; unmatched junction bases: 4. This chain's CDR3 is CASRPGQGANTIYF. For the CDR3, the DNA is TGTGCCAGCAGACCCGGACAGGGGGCAAACACCATATATTTT.

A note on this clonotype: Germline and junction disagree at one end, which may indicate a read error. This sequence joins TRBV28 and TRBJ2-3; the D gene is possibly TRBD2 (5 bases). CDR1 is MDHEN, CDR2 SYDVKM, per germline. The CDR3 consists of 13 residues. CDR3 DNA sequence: TGTGTTGCACGGGCGGCTAGCACACATACGCAGTATTTT. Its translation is CVARAASTHTQYF. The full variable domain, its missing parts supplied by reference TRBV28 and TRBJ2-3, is DVKVTQSSRYLVKRTGEKVFLECVQDMDHENMFWYRQDPGLGLRLIYFSYDVKMKEKGDIPEGYSVSREKKERFSLILESASTNQTSMYLCVARAASTHTQYFGPGTRLTVL.

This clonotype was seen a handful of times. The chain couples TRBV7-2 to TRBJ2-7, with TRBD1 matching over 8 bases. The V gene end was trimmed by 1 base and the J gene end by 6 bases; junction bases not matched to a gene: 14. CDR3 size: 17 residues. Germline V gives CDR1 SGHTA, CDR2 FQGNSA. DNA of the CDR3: TGTGCCAGCAGCTTAGTAGGTCTCGGCAGGGGGCAAGTCGAGCAGTACTTC. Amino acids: CASSLVGLGRGQVEQYF.

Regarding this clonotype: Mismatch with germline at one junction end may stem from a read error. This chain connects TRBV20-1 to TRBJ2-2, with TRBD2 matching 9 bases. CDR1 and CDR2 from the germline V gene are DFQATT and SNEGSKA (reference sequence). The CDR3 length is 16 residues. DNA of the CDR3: TGCTGTGCCCCAAAGACCCGCGGGAGGGCGGCCGGGGAGCTGTTTTTT. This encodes CCAPKTRGRAAGELFF.

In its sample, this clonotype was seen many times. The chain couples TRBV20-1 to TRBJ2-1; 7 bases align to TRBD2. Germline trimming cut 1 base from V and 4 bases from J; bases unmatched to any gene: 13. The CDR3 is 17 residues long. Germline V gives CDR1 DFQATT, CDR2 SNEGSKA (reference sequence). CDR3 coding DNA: TGCAGTGCTAGAGGCCGACTAGCTTCTGGGAGGTACAATGAGCAGTTCTTC. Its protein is CSARGRLASGRYNEQFF.

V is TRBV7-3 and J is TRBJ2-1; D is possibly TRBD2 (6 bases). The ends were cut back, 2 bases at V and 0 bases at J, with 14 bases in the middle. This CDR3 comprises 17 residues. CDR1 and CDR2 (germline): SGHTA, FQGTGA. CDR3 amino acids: CASSLYFRESSYNEQFF. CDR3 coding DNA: TGTGCCAGCAGCTTATATTTTCGGGAGAGCTCCTACAATGAGCAGTTCTTC.

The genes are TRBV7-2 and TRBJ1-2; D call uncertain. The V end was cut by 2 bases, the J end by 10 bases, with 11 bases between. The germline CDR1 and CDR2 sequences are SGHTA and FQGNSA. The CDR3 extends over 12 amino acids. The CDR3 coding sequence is TGTGCCAGCAGCTTACTTGTCGACTCCTACACCTTC. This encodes CASSLLVDSYTF.